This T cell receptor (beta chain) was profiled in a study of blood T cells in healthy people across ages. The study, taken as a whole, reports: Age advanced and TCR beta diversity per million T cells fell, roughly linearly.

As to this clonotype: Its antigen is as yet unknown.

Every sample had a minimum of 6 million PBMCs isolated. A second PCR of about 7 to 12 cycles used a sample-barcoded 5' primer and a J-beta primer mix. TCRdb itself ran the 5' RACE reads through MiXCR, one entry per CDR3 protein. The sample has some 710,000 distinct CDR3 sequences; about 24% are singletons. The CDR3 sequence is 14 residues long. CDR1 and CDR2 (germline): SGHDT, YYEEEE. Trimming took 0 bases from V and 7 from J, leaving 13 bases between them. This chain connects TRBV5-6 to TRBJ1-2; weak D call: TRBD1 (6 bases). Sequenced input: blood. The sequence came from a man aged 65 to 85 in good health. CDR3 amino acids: CASSLAQGQAGYTF. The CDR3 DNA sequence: TGTGCCAGCAGCTTGGCACAGGGCCAGGCTGGCTACACCTTC.